This T cell receptor beta chain was recorded in a study of blood T cell repertoires in COVID-19. About the research overall: Acute-phase and convalescent COVID-19 samples originated in the United States, Italy and Spain.

The CDR3 loop spans 15 amino acids. V was clipped by 4 bases and J by 6 bases, with 17 bases between them. The germline V gene encodes CDR1 MNHEY and CDR2 SMNVEV (reference sequence). Enrollees, about 18 to 89 years old, lived in roughly 24 US areas. In the study's own analysis: Estimation of nucleated cell counts relied on the amplification of reference gene primers. Clones were sequenced by immunoSEQ multiplex PCR, and TCRdb holds only the in-frame ones, with some missing. V and J calls and clone size are copied from that table; D and trimming were computed from the DNA. Altogether about 190,000 clones are present, 76% being singletons, with the ten largest covering roughly 17%.

This chain links TRBV27 with TRBJ2-3; no clear D gene. The receptor was isolated from a woman between 45 and 65 years old with acute COVID-19. The sample consisted of PBMCs or T cells enriched from blood (not recorded which). The CDR3 here is CASSSVSPSTDTQYF. CDR3 nucleotide sequence: TGTGCCAGCAGTTCGGTCTCGCCCTCCACCGATACGCAGTATTTT.